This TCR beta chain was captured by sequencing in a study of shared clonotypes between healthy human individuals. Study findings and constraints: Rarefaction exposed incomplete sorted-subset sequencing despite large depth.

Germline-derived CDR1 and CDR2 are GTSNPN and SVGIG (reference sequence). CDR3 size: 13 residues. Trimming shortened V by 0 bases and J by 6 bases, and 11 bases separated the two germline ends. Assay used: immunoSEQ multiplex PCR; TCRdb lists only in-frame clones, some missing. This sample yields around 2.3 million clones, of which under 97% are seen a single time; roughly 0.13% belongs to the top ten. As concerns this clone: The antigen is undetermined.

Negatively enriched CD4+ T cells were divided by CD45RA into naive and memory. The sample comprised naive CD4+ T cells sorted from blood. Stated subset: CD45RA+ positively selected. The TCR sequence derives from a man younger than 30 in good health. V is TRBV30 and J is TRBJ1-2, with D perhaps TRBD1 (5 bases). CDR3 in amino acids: CAWSVRESDGYTF. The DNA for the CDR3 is TGTGCCTGGAGTGTCAGGGAATCTGATGGCTACACCTTC. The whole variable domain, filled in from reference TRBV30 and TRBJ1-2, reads SQTIHQWPATLVQPVGSPLSLECTVEGTSNPNLYWYRQAAGRGLQLLFYSVGIGQISSEVPQNLSASRPQDRQFILSSKKLLLSDSGFYLCAWSVRESDGYTFGSGTRLTVV.